This is a list of T cell receptor beta chains from one sample in a study of shared clonotypes between healthy human individuals. Clones were sequenced by immunoSEQ multiplex PCR, and TCRdb holds only the in-frame ones, with some missing. This sample has roughly 2 million clones, with around 95% found just once. Sequencing used naive CD4+ T cells sorted from blood. The receptors were sampled from a man aged 18-30 years in good health. CDR3s include the opening cysteine and the closing phenylalanine or tryptophan. D genes are given only for firm matches. The size of a clone is reported for some rows only, either as once, few or many, or as a class for expanded clones.

>-|TRBV28|TRBJ1-4|14|-
TGTGCCAGCAGTTTCTATACAGGGAATGAAAAACTGTTTTTT
CASSFYTGNEKLFF
>-|TRBV5-5|TRBJ1-3|14|-
TGTGCCAGCAGCTTCACAGATTCTGGAAACACCATATATTTT
CASSFTDSGNTIYF
>once|TRBV7-6|TRBJ2-5|16|TRBD2
TGTGCCAGCAGCTTAGCCGGTAGCGGGGGGGCATGGACCCAGTACTTC
CASSLAGSGGAWTQYF
>-|TRBV9|TRBJ2-1|16|TRBD2
TGTGCCAGCAGCGTTAGCGGGAGAGTTTCACACAATGAGCAGTTCTTC
CASSVSGRVSHNEQFF
>once|TRBV25-1|TRBJ2-7|14|-
TGTGCCAGCAGACCCGGGACAATAATCCACGAGCAGTACTTC
CASRPGTIIHEQYF
>-|TRBV2|TRBJ2-7|13|-
TGTGCCAGCAGTCCGGAAGCCATACACGAGCAGTACTTC
CASSPEAIHEQYF
>-|TRBV7-8|TRBJ2-1|12|-
TGTGCCAGCAGCTTAGTTAATAATGAGCAGTTCTTC
CASSLVNNEQFF
>-|TRBV29-1|TRBJ1-1|13|TRBD1
TGCAGCGCCGTGAGGACAGGAAACACTGAAGCTTTCTTT
CSAVRTGNTEAFF
>-|TRBV11-2|TRBJ2-7|14|TRBD2
TGTGCCAGCAGCTCCCTAGCGGGGACCTACGAGCAGTACTTC
CASSSLAGTYEQYF
>-|TRBV5-1|TRBJ2-5|14|-
TGCGCCAGCAGCTTGGCCACGGTCCAAGAGACCCAGTACTTC
CASSLATVQETQYF
>-|TRBV11-3|TRBJ2-7|15|-
TGTGCCAGCAGCCCGGGGGGACAGAGAACCTACGAGCAGTACTTC
CASSPGGQRTYEQYF
>-|TRBV6-5|TRBJ2-7|11|-
TGTGCCAGCACCCAAGACAAAGTAAAGTACTTC
CASTQDKVKYF
>-|TRBV10-1|TRBJ1-2|13|-
TGCGCCAGCAGTCCTGACAGAACATATGGCTACACCTTC
CASSPDRTYGYTF
>-|TRBV5-1|TRBJ2-5|14|-
TGCGCCAGCAGCTTTGCCAGCGGCCAAGAGACCCAGTACTTC
CASSFASGQETQYF
>-|TRBV6-1|TRBJ2-7|13|-
TGTGCCAGCAATTACCGGGTCGACTACGAGCAGTACTTC
CASNYRVDYEQYF
>-|TRBV7-6|TRBJ1-2|15|-
TGTGCCAGCAGCTTAGGGGCAGGTGGGGCTATCGGCTACACCTTC
CASSLGAGGAIGYTF
>-|TRBV5-1|TRBJ2-3|17|TRBD2
TGCGCCAGCAGCTTGGTGTCTAGCGGTTTTAGCACAGATACGCAGTATTTT
CASSLVSSGFSTDTQYF
>-|TRBV21-1|TRBJ1-1|17|-
TGTGCCAGCAGCAAGCGCGACAGGACGTTGTTGAACACTGAAGCTTTCTTT
CASSKRDRTLLNTEAFF
>-|TRBV28|TRBJ2-2|16|-
TGTGCCAGCAGTTTTGGTGCGGGGCCTAACACCGGGGAGCTGTTTTTT
CASSFGAGPNTGELFF
>-|TRBV7-2|TRBJ1-2|13|-
TGTGCCAGCAGCTTAGCGACGGGGGTTGGCTACACCTTC
CASSLATGVGYTF
>-|TRBV19|TRBJ1-5|14|-
TGTGCCAGTAGACCAGGGAGGAGCAATCAGCCCCAGCATTTT
CASRPGRSNQPQHF
>-|TRBV6-1|TRBJ1-1|15|TRBD1
TGTGCCAGCAGTTGGGGACAGGGAATGGACACTGAAGCTTTCTTT
CASSWGQGMDTEAFF
>-|TRBV6-5|TRBJ1-4|14|-
TGTGCCAGCAGTTACTCCGGCGGGAATGAAAAACTGTTTTTT
CASSYSGGNEKLFF
>-|TRBV5-1|TRBJ2-1|15|TRBD1
TGCGCCAGCAGATACGGACAGGGCCCCTACAATGAGCAGTTCTTC
CASRYGQGPYNEQFF
>-|TRBV5-1|TRBJ1-4|16|-
TGCGCCAGCAGCTTGGAGGCGGGATTACTTAATGAAAAACTGTTTTTT
CASSLEAGLLNEKLFF
>-|TRBV10-3|TRBJ1-2|14|-
TGTGCCATCAGTGAGTCAGAAGTTAACTATGGCTACACCTTC
CAISESEVNYGYTF
>once|TRBV18|TRBJ2-1|13|-
TGTGCCAGCTCACCACCGGCGAGAAATGAGCAGTTCTTC
CASSPPARNEQFF
>-|TRBV7-9|TRBJ2-1|15|-
TGTGCCAGCAGCTTAGCGCGGGTGTCCTACAATGAGCAGTTCTTC
CASSLARVSYNEQFF
>-|TRBV28|TRBJ1-4|15|-
TGTGCCAGCAGTCCAGACAACTCAGCTAATGAAAAACTGTTTTTT
CASSPDNSANEKLFF
>few|TRBV28|TRBJ2-1|17|-
TGTGCCAGCAGTTTTCCCCTGGCAGAACGGGATTACAATGAGCAGTTCTTC
CASSFPLAERDYNEQFF
>-|TRBV28|TRBJ1-6|14|TRBD1
TGTGCCAGCAGTTTCGGACAGGGAAATTCACCCCTCCACTTT
CASSFGQGNSPLHF
>-|TRBV5-1|TRBJ2-7|16|TRBD1
TGCGCCAGCAGCTTGGCGGGACAGACAGGACCTTACGAGCAGTACTTC
CASSLAGQTGPYEQYF
>-|TRBV27|TRBJ2-1|15|-
TGTGCCAGCAATCGACCGGGACTTCTCTGGCATGAGCAGTTCTTC
CASNRPGLLWHEQFF